The clone carrying this TCR beta chain has only a few counts. The antigen remains undetermined. A universal primer site was created by template switching, with the cDNA bearing unique molecular identifiers. TCRdb ran MiXCR on the 5' RACE reads and lists one entry per CDR3 protein. The profile shows hundreds of thousands of distinct CDR3 sequences, around 10% of them singletons. Trimming shortened V by 3 bases and J by 0 bases, and 16 bases separated the two germline ends. Germline lookup yields CDR1 SGHTS and CDR2 YDEGEE. The CDR3 runs 17 residues. These data are taken from a study of identical twins. Study conclusions and caveats: Cord blood beta clonotypes that were abundant carried fewer insertions, and memory repertoires showed no such trend.

V and J are TRBV5-8 and TRBJ2-1; either TRBD1 or TRBD2 may supply D (5 bases each). Sequencing input: memory (CD45RO+) T cells sorted from blood. The clonotype was recovered from a woman aged 18-35 years in good health. CDR3 sequence: CASSWGGLRGSYNEQFF. The CDR3 DNA is TGTGCCAGCAGCTGGGGCGGGCTACGAGGCTCCTACAATGAGCAGTTCTTC.